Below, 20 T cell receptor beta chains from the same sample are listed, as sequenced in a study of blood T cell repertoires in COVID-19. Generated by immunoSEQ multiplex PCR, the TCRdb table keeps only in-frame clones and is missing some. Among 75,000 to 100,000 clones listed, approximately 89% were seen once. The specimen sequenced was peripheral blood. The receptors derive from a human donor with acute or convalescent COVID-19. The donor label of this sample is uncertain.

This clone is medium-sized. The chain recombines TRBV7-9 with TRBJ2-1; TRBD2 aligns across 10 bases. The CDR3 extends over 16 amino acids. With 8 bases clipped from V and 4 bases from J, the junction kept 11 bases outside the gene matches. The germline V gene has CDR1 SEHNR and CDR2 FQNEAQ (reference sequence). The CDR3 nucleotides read TGTGCCAGCCAGCCTAGCGGGGGCGGGTCTTACAATGAGCAGTTCTTC. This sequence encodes CASQPSGGGSYNEQFF.

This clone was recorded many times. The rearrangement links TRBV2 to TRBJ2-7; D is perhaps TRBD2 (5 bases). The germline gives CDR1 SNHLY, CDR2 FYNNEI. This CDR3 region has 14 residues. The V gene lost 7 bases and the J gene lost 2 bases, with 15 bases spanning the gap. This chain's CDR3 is CASKRGSSPYEQYF. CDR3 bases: TGTGCCAGCAAACGAGGGTCCTCCCCCTACGAGCAGTACTTC.

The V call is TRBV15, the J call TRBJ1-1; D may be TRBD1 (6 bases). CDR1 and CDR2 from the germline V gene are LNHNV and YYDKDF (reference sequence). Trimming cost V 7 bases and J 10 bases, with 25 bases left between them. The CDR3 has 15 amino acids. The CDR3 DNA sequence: TGTGCCACCACTATGGACAGATTCCCTTCGGGGGGAGCTTTCTTT. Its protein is CATTMDRFPSGGAFF.

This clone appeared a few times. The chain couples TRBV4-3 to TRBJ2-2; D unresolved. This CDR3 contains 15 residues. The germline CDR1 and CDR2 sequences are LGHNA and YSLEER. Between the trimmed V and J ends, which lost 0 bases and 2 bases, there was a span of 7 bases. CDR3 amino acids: CASSQDAENTGELFF. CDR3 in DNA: TGCGCCAGCAGCCAAGACGCGGAAAACACCGGGGAGCTGTTTTTT.

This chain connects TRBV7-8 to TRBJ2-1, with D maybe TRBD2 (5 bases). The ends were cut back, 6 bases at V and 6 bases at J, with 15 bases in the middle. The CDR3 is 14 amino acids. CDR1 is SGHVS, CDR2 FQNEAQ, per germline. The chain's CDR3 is CASSFPTGINEQFF. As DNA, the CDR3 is TGTGCCAGCAGTTTCCCCACCGGGATCAATGAGCAGTTCTTC.

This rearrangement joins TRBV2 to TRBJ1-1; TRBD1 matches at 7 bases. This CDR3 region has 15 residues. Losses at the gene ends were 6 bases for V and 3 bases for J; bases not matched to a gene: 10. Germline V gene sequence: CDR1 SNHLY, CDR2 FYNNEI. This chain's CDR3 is CASRPDRVGDTEAFF. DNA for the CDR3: TGTGCCAGCAGACCTGACAGGGTCGGGGACACTGAAGCTTTCTTT.

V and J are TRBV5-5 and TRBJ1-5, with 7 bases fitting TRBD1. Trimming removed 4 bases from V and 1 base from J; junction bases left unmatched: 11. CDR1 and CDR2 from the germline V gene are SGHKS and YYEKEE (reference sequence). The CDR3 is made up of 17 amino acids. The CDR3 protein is CASSPRQGLGSNQPQHF. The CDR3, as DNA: TGTGCCAGCAGCCCGCGACAGGGTTTGGGGAGCAATCAGCCCCAGCATTTT.

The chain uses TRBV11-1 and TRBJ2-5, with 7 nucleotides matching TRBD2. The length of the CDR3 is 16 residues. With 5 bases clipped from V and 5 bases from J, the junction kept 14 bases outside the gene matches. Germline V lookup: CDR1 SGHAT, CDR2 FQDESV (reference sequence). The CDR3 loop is CASSLQAGGRVETQYF. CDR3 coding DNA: TGTGCCAGCAGCCTCCAAGCCGGGGGGAGGGTTGAGACCCAGTACTTC.

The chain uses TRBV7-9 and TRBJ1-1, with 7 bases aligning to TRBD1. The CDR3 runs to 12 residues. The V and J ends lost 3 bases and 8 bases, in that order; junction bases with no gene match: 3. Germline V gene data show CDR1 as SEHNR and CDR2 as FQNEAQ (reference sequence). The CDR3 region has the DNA TGTGCCAGCAGCTTCGTGGGACAGGAAGCTTTCTTT. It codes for CASSFVGQEAFF. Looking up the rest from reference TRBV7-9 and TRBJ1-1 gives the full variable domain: DTGVSQNPRHKITKRGQNVTFRCDPISEHNRLYWYRQTLGQGPEFLTYFQNEAQLEKSRLLSDRFSAERPKGSFSTLEIQRTEQGDSAMYLCASSFVGQEAFFGQGTRLTVV.

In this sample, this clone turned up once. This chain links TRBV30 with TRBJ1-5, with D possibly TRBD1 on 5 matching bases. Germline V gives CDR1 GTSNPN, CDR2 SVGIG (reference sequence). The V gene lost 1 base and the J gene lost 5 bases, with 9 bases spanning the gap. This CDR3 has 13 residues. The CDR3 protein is CAWSGGGDQPQHF. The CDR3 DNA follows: TGTGCCTGGAGTGGGGGGGGAGATCAGCCCCAGCATTTT.

The CDR3 sequence is CASSQAVMNTEAFF. The CDR3 nucleotides read TGCGCCAGCAGCCAAGCAGTCATGAACACTGAAGCTTTCTTT. The chain couples TRBV4-1 to TRBJ1-1; D remains ambiguous. Per germline, CDR1 MGHRA and CDR2 YSYEKL. Trimming removed 1 base at V and 0 bases at J, with 6 bases between. The CDR3 is made up of 14 amino acids.

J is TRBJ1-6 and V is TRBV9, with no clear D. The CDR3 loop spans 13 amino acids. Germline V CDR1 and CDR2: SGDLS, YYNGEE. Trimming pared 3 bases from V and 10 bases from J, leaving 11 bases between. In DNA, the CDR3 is TGTGCCAGCAGCGCCCAAAGGAGCTCACCCCTCCACTTT. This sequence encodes CASSAQRSSPLHF. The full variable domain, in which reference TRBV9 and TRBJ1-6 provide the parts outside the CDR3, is DSGVTQTPKHLITATGQRVTLRCSPRSGDLSVYWYQQSLDQGLQFLIQYYNGEERAKGNILERFSAQQFPDLHSELNLSSLELGDSALYFCASSAQRSSPLHFGNGTRLTVT.

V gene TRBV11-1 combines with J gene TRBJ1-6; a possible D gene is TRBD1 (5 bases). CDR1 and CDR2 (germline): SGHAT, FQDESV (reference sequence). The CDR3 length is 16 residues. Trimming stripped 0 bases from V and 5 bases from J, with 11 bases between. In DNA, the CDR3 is TGTGCCAGCAGCTTAGCGCAAGGGGTCAATAATTCACCCCTCCACTTT. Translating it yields CASSLAQGVNNSPLHF.

The CDR3: CASSLASYLTSQETQYF. For the CDR3, the DNA is TGTGCCAGCAGCTTAGCTAGCTACCTAACCTCCCAGGAGACCCAGTACTTC. The chain couples TRBV11-1 to TRBJ2-5, with D unresolved. V shed 0 bases and J shed 5 bases, with 19 bases lying between them. The CDR3 contains 17 residues. Looked up from germline, CDR1 is SGHAT and CDR2 is FQDESV (reference sequence). The complete variable domain, with remaining parts taken from reference TRBV11-1 and TRBJ2-5, reads EAEVAQSPRYKITEKSQAVAFWCDPISGHATLYWYRQILGQGPELLVQFQDESVVDDSQLPKDRFSAERLKGVDSTLKIQPAELGDSAMYLCASSLASYLTSQETQYFGPGTRLLVL.

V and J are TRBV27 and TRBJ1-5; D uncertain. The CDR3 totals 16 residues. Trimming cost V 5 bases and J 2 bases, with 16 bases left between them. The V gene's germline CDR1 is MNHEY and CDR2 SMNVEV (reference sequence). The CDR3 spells CASSGTGTGGNQPQHF. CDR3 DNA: TGTGCCAGCAGTGGTACCGGCACGGGTGGCAATCAGCCCCAGCATTTT.

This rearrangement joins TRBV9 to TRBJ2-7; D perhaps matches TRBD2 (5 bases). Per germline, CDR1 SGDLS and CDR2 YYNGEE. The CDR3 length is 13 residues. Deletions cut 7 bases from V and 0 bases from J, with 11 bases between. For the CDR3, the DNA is TGTGCCAGCTCCTCGGGGAGCTCCTACGAGCAGTACTTC. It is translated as CASSSGSSYEQYF.

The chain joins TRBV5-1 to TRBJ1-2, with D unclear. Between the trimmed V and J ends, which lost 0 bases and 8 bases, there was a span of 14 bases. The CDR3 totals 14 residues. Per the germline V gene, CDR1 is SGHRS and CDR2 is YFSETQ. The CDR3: CASSLDSPYRGYTF. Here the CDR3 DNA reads TGCGCCAGCAGCTTGGACAGTCCGTATAGGGGCTACACCTTC.

The CDR3 DNA sequence: TGTGCCACCAGTGATTTTAGGGACAGGGTAGGCAATGAGCAGTTCTTC. Translation gives CATSDFRDRVGNEQFF. The rearrangement uses TRBV24-1 and TRBJ2-1, with 9 bases identical to TRBD1. The V segment lost 1 base and the J segment 6 bases; nucleotides outside the gene matches: 6. Germline V lookup: CDR1 KGHDR, CDR2 SFDVKD. This CDR3 comprises 16 residues.

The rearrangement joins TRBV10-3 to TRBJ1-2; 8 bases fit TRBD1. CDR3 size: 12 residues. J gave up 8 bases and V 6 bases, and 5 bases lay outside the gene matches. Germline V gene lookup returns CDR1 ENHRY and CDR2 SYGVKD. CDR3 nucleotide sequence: TGTGCCATCAGCGACGCAGGGGGCGGCTACACCTTC. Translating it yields CAISDAGGGYTF.

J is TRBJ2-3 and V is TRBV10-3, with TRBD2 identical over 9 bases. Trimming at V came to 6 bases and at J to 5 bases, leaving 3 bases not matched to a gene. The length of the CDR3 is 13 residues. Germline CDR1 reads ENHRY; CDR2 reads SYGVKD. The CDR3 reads CAIRIAGEDTQYF. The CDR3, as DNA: TGTGCCATCAGAATAGCGGGGGAAGATACGCAGTATTTT.